A selection of T cell receptor beta chains follows, all from one sample in a study of shared clonotypes between healthy human individuals. Only in-frame clones appear in the TCRdb table, and some are missing; sequencing was by immunoSEQ multiplex PCR. The sample lists under 1,900,000 clones, roughly 98.5% occurring once. Source material: naive CD4+ T cells sorted from blood. All receptors come from a man aged 25-40 years in good health. The CDR3 runs from the conserved cysteine through the conserved F or W. D genes are given only for firm matches.

J gene: TRBJ1-1
V gene: TRBV15
D gene: .
CDR3 protein: CATSRDVQGNTEAFF

J gene: TRBJ2-3
V gene: TRBV18
D gene: .
CDR3 protein: CASSPRDSTDTQYF

J gene: TRBJ1-4
V gene: TRBV28
D gene: TRBD1
CDR3 protein: CASSRDSGSATNEKLFF

J gene: TRBJ2-4
V gene: TRBV7-3
D gene: .
CDR3 protein: CASSTNRGQRGNIQYF

J gene: TRBJ2-2
V gene: TRBV12-5
D gene: .
CDR3 protein: CASGLVLQGGTGELFF

J gene: TRBJ2-7
V gene: TRBV5-1
D gene: .
CDR3 protein: CASSPDSLTYEQYF

J gene: TRBJ2-1
V gene: TRBV7-2
D gene: .
CDR3 protein: CASSLRQIYNEQFF

J gene: TRBJ2-5
V gene: TRBV14
D gene: TRBD2
CDR3 protein: CASSQSTGGLKETQYF

J gene: TRBJ2-4
V gene: TRBV18
D gene: TRBD2
CDR3 protein: CASSPLPSGMYIQYF

J gene: TRBJ1-1
V gene: TRBV28
D gene: TRBD1
CDR3 protein: CASGGQRNTEAFF

J gene: TRBJ1-2
V gene: TRBV25-1
D gene: .
CDR3 protein: CASSDRTEGDYGYTF

J gene: TRBJ2-5
V gene: TRBV2
D gene: .
CDR3 protein: CASGPYQETQYF

J gene: TRBJ1-1
V gene: TRBV14
D gene: .
CDR3 protein: CASSQDQRRWDTEAFF

J gene: TRBJ1-5
V gene: TRBV7-9
D gene: .
CDR3 protein: CASSLALGQRPNQPQHF

J gene: TRBJ2-5
V gene: TRBV6-1
D gene: TRBD2
CDR3 protein: CASSESEREETQYF

J gene: TRBJ2-7
V gene: TRBV5-1
D gene: TRBD2
CDR3 protein: CASSPGLAGFSYEQYF

J gene: TRBJ2-5
V gene: TRBV9
D gene: TRBD2
CDR3 protein: CASSTGGLAGEGETQHF

J gene: TRBJ2-7
V gene: TRBV20-1
D gene: TRBD2
CDR3 protein: CSPTGGYEQYF

J gene: TRBJ2-3
V gene: TRBV5-1
D gene: .
CDR3 protein: CASSASGTRVRGTQYF

J gene: TRBJ1-2
V gene: TRBV2
D gene: .
CDR3 protein: CASSETPGNYGYTF

J gene: TRBJ2-7
V gene: TRBV7-8
D gene: .
CDR3 protein: CASSLVGQGFMYYEQYF

J gene: TRBJ1-1
V gene: TRBV10-3
D gene: TRBD1
CDR3 protein: CAISETDRGGTEAFF

J gene: TRBJ2-1
V gene: TRBV7-2
D gene: TRBD2
CDR3 protein: CASSSGGASYNEQFF

J gene: TRBJ2-3
V gene: TRBV11-3
D gene: .
CDR3 protein: CASSSPRDAADTQYF

J gene: TRBJ2-1
V gene: TRBV2
D gene: TRBD1
CDR3 protein: CASSNQLTGTGRNEQFF

J gene: TRBJ2-2
V gene: TRBV27
D gene: TRBD2
CDR3 protein: CASTRLGLAGGTGELFF

J gene: TRBJ2-3
V gene: TRBV28
D gene: .
CDR3 protein: CASRPRGGRLRADTQYF

J gene: TRBJ2-2
V gene: TRBV15
D gene: TRBD1
CDR3 protein: CATSKDRGAGELFF

J gene: TRBJ2-5
V gene: TRBV14
D gene: .
CDR3 protein: CASSRAGLQETQYF

J gene: TRBJ1-1
V gene: TRBV25-1
D gene: .
CDR3 protein: CASSEWGFNTEAFF

J gene: TRBJ2-1
V gene: TRBV7-6
D gene: .
CDR3 protein: CASSSGGPIYEQFF

J gene: TRBJ2-7
V gene: TRBV19
D gene: TRBD1
CDR3 protein: CASSIARTGGHYEQYF

J gene: TRBJ2-7
V gene: TRBV5-1
D gene: .
CDR3 protein: CASRRGGAFHEQYF

J gene: TRBJ1-1
V gene: TRBV18
D gene: .
CDR3 protein: CASSLNTEAFF

J gene: TRBJ1-5
V gene: TRBV27
D gene: .
CDR3 protein: CASSPLYSNQPQHF

J gene: TRBJ2-3
V gene: TRBV7-9
D gene: .
CDR3 protein: CASSFSTDTQYF

J gene: TRBJ2-3
V gene: TRBV18
D gene: TRBD2
CDR3 protein: CASSAGLAGSDTQYF

J gene: TRBJ2-7
V gene: TRBV5-1
D gene: TRBD1
CDR3 protein: CASSTQTGGADEQYF

J gene: TRBJ1-5
V gene: TRBV12-2
D gene: .
CDR3 protein: CASRKHLHQPQHF

J gene: TRBJ2-1
V gene: TRBV20-1
D gene: .
CDR3 protein: CSASSYNEQFF

J gene: TRBJ1-5
V gene: TRBV6-5
D gene: .
CDR3 protein: CASSYTGRGGPGPQHF

J gene: TRBJ1-1
V gene: TRBV2
D gene: .
CDR3 protein: CASFRTEAFF

J gene: TRBJ2-6
V gene: TRBV28
D gene: .
CDR3 protein: CASSRGSGANVLTF

J gene: TRBJ2-4
V gene: TRBV7-3
D gene: .
CDR3 protein: CASSLIRGNIQYF

J gene: TRBJ2-3
V gene: TRBV7-7
D gene: .
CDR3 protein: CASSLVVGADTQYF

J gene: TRBJ2-7
V gene: TRBV6-5
D gene: .
CDR3 protein: CASSRTRGSGYEQYF

J gene: TRBJ2-1
V gene: TRBV18
D gene: TRBD1
CDR3 protein: CASSLGPRTGVQGEQFF

J gene: TRBJ1-5
V gene: TRBV2
D gene: TRBD1
CDR3 protein: CASSPGQGIQPQHF

J gene: TRBJ2-3
V gene: TRBV4-3
D gene: TRBD2
CDR3 protein: CASSQRAGDTDTQYF

J gene: TRBJ2-7
V gene: TRBV10-3
D gene: TRBD1
CDR3 protein: CAISEGGSGDREWIYEQYF

J gene: TRBJ1-4
V gene: TRBV6-5
D gene: .
CDR3 protein: CASSARGFNEKLFF

J gene: TRBJ2-7
V gene: TRBV6-6
D gene: .
CDR3 protein: CASSYSRDWLSEQYF

J gene: TRBJ2-4
V gene: TRBV28
D gene: .
CDR3 protein: CASSLVVAKNIQYF

J gene: TRBJ1-5
V gene: TRBV18
D gene: TRBD1
CDR3 protein: CASSPRRGDHQPQHF

J gene: TRBJ1-4
V gene: TRBV7-8
D gene: .
CDR3 protein: CASSTGPTNEKLFF